This paragraph reports one T cell receptor beta chain. The antigen remains undetermined. V was trimmed by 7 bases and J by 1 base, leaving 4 bases between them. Germline V lookup: CDR1 ENHRY, CDR2 SYGVKD. CDR3 length: 11 amino acids. The table came from immunoSEQ multiplex PCR; TCRdb's copy has only in-frame clones and leaves some out. The repertoire includes 84,000 or so clones, under 85% of them detected once, and around 3.1% sits in the top ten. The source of the sample is a study of neoadjuvant anti-PD-1 for oral cavity cancer. At the level of the study: Around day 43, patients without progression received a fourth nivolumab dose before surgery.

The study, taken as a whole, reports: Post-nivolumab, blood T cell clonality was significantly elevated in non-responders. Higher pretreatment blood Treg/Th17 ratios correlated with higher pretreatment blood and lower post-treatment tumor TCRbeta clonality.

The starting material was PBMCs, obtained before nivolumab (anti-PD-1) treatment. The rearrangement links TRBV10-3 to TRBJ1-1; D is unclear. This TCR came from a person aged 35-79 years with oral cavity squamous cell carcinoma. The CDR3 sequence is CAIMGNTEAFF. Written as DNA, the CDR3 is TGTGCCATCATGGGGAACACTGAAGCTTTCTTT.